This T cell receptor beta chain was found in a study of blood T cell repertoires in COVID-19. Study summary: Samples taken during acute and convalescent COVID-19 were collected in the United States, Italy and Spain. Sample material is recorded as cDNA or gDNA derived from T cells, B-cell-depleted T cells, or PBMCs.

V lost 0 bases and J lost 4; bases outside the gene matches: 7. This CDR3 spans 16 amino acids. Looked up from germline, CDR1 is MGHRA and CDR2 is YSYEKL. In the source study's methods: It was from reference gene primer amplification that nucleated cell counts were estimated. Profiled with immunoSEQ multiplex PCR; TCRdb holds only in-frame clones, not every one. The DNA was the basis for D and trimming; V, J and clone size are from that table. This table holds fewer than 200,000 clones, approximately 90% found once. This clone was picked up one time. This chain links TRBV4-1 with TRBJ1-2; the match to TRBD1 covers 8 bases. This receptor was taken from a man in his forties or fifties who had recovered from COVID-19. Input material: peripheral blood. CDR3 bases: TGCGCCAGCAGCCAAGACCCAGGGGGCGCCCTCTATGGCTACACCTTC. Residues: CASSQDPGGALYGYTF.